This entry is about one T cell receptor (beta chain). An end of the junction does not agree with germline; a read error may underlie this. Combining a sample-barcoded 5' primer with a J-beta primer mix, a second PCR ran for roughly 6 to 11 cycles. Each CDR3 protein gets one entry after TCRdb re-called the 5' RACE reads with MiXCR. Counted here are roughly 700,000 distinct CDR3 sequences, less than 40% occurring once; the ten biggest clones make up 15%. The sample is drawn from a study of blood T cells in healthy people across ages. The germline V gene encodes CDR1 SGHRS and CDR2 YFSETQ. This CDR3 spans 16 amino acids.

The TCR sequence derives from a woman of 80 years or more in good health. The sample was blood. The chain couples TRBV5-1 to TRBJ2-5; maybe TRBD2 (6 bases). The CDR3 protein is CAGSLGGPALGETQYF. The CDR3 DNA is TGCGCCGGCAGCTTGGGAGGACCAGCTTTAGGAGAGACCCAGTACTTC.